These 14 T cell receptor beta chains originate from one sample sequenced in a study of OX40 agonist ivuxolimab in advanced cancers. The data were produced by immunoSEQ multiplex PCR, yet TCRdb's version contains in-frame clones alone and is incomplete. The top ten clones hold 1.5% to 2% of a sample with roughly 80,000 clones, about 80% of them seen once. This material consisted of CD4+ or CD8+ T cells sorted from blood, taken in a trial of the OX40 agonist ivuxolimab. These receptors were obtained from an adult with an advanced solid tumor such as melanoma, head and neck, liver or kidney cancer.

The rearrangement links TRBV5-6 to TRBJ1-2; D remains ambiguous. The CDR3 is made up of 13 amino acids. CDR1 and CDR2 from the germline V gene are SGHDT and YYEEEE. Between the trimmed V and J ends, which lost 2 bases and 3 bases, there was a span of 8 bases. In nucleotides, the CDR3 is TGTGCCAGCAGCTTTGTTGGGGACTATGGCTACACCTTC. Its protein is CASSFVGDYGYTF.

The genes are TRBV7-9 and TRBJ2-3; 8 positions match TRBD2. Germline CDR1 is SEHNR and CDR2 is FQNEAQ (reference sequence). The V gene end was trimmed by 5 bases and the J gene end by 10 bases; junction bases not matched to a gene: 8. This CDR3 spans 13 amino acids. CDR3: CASSPGVAGSQYF. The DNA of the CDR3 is TGTGCCAGCAGCCCCGGAGTAGCGGGGTCGCAGTATTTT.

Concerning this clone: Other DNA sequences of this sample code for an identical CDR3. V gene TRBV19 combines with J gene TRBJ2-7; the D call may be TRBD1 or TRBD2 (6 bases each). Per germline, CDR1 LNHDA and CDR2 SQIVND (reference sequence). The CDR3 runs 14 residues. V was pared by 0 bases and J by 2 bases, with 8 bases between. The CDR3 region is CASSIEGGPYEQYF. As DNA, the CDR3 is TGTGCCAGTAGTATAGAAGGGGGGCCCTACGAGCAGTACTTC.

DNA of the CDR3: TGCGCCAGCAGACTTGAGGCAGGGTCCTACGAGCAGTACTTC. It codes for CASRLEAGSYEQYF. This chain uses TRBV5-1 with TRBJ2-7; weak D call: TRBD1 (5 bases). Trimming took 5 bases from V and 1 from J, leaving 13 bases between them. CDR1 is SGHRS and CDR2 is YFSETQ in the germline V gene. This CDR3 has 14 residues.

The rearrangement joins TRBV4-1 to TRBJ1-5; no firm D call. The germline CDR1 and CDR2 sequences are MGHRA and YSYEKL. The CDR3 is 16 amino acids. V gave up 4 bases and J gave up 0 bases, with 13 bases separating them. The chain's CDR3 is CASSPNRRYSNQPQHF. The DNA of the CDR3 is TGCGCCAGCAGCCCCAATAGGCGGTATAGCAATCAGCCCCAGCATTTT.

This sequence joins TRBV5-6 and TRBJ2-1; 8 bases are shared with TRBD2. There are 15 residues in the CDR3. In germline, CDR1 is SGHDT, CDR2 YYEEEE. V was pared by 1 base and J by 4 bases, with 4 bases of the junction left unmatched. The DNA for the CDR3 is TGTGCCAGCAGCTTGTCGGCTAGCGGGTACAATGAGCAGTTCTTC. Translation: CASSLSASGYNEQFF.

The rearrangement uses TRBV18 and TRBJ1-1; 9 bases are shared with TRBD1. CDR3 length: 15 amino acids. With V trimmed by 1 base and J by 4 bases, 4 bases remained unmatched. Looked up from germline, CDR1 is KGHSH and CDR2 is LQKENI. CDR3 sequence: CASSPRTGESTEAFF. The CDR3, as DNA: TGTGCCAGCTCACCACGGACAGGGGAGAGCACTGAAGCTTTCTTT. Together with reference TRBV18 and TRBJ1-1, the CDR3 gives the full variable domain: NAGVMQNPRHLVRRRGQEARLRCSPMKGHSHVYWYRQLPEEGLKFMVYLQKENIIDESGMPKERFSAEFPKEGPSILRIQQVVRGDSAAYFCASSPRTGESTEAFFGQGTRLTVV.

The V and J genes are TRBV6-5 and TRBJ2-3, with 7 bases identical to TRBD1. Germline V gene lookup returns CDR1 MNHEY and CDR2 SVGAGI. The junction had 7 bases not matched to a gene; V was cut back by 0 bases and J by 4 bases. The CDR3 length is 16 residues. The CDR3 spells CASSYSDRAVADTQYF. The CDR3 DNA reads TGTGCCAGCAGTTACTCCGACAGGGCAGTGGCAGATACGCAGTATTTT.

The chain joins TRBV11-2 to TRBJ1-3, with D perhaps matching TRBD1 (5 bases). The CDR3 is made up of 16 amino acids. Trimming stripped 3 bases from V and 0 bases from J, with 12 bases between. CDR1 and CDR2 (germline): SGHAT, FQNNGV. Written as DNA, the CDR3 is TGTGCCAGCAGCTTCCTCGGGACGGGCTCTGGAAACACCATATATTTT. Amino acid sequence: CASSFLGTGSGNTIYF.

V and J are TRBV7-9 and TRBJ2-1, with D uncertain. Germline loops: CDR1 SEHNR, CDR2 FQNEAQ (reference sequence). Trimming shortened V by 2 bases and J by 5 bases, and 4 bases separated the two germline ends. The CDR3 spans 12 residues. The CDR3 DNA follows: TGTGCCAGCAGCTTAATAAACAATGAGCAGTTCTTC. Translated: CASSLINNEQFF. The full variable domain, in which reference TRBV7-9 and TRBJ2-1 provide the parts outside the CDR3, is DTGVSQNPRHKITKRGQNVTFRCDPISEHNRLYWYRQTLGQGPEFLTYFQNEAQLEKSRLLSDRFSAERPKGSFSTLEIQRTEQGDSAMYLCASSLINNEQFFGPGTRLTVL.

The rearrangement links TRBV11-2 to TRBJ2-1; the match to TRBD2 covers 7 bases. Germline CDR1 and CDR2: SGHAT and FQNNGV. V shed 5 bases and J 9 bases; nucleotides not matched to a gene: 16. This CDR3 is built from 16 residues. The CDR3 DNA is TGTGCCAGCAGCCTACGGGGGGTGGGCCAAGGCGGTGAGCAGTTCTTC. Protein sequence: CASSLRGVGQGGEQFF.

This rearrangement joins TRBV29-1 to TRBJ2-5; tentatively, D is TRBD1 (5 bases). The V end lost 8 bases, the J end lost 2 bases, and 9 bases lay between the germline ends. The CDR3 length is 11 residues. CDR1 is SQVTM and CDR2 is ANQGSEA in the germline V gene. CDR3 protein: CSFYRQETQYF. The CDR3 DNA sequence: TGCAGCTTTTACAGGCAAGAGACCCAGTACTTC.

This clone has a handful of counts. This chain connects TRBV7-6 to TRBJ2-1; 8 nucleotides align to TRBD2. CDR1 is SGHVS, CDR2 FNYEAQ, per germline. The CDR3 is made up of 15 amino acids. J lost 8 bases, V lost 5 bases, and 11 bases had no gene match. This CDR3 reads CASSPRGGGRDEQFF. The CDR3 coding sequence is TGTGCCAGCAGCCCCCGGGGCGGGGGGCGGGATGAGCAGTTCTTC.

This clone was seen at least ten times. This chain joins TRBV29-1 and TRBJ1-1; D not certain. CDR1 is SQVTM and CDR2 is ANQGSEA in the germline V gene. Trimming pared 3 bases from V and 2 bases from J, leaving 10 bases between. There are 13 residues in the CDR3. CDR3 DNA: TGCAGCGTTGAGGGTCTGGGTAACACTGAAGCTTTCTTT. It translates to CSVEGLGNTEAFF. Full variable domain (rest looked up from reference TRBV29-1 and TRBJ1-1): SAVISQKPSRDICQRGTSLTIQCQVDSQVTMMFWYRQQPGQSLTLIATANQGSEATYESGFVIDKFPISRPNLTFSTLTVSNMSPEDSSIYLCSVEGLGNTEAFFGQGTRLTVV.